The present entry profiles one T cell receptor beta chain with its context. What it binds is not known. This PCR relied on a set of 60 Vbeta primers and 13 Jbeta primers. Clones were sequenced by immunoSEQ multiplex PCR, and TCRdb holds only the in-frame ones, with some missing. The sample records more than 150,000 clones, about 90% being singletons. The CDR3 spans 15 residues. The ends lost 0 bases at V and 4 bases at J; junction bases unmatched: 5. Germline CDR1 and CDR2: GTSNPN and SVGIG (reference sequence). The data originate from a study of cytomegalovirus exposure and HLA in healthy donors. Study-wide points: HLA restriction was apparent for most CMV-associated TCR beta chains in a later analysis. Associated with HLA alleles at 0.05 false discovery rate in a later analysis were 16,951 TCR beta sequences.

The sample taken for sequencing was PBMCs. The receptor was derived from a girl less than two years old in good health and CMV-seronegative. The V and J genes are TRBV30 and TRBJ2-1; 8 nucleotides align to TRBD2. CDR3 sequence reads: CAWSVLTSEYNEQFF. CDR3 nucleotides: TGTGCCTGGAGTGTATTGACTAGCGAGTACAATGAGCAGTTCTTC.